Each of the 17 T cell receptor beta chains below was sequenced from the same sample in a study of T-cell reconstitution after alpha-beta-depleted transplantation in children. This sample's TCRbeta library carried unique molecular identifier barcodes. TCRdb itself ran the PCR reads through MiXCR, one entry per CDR3 protein. The data contain more than 200,000 distinct CDR3 sequences, approximately 17% of them singletons. The sequencing here drew on PBMCs, mostly from graft donor cells, taken 360 days after TCRalphabeta/CD19-depleted stem cell transplant. The origin of the receptors is a male patient aged 2 to 9 who had a stem cell transplant for acute lymphoblastic leukemia, so the T cells may come from the graft donor.

V is TRBV2 and J is TRBJ2-5, with D possibly being TRBD1 (6 bases). The CDR3 runs to 14 residues. V was cut by 6 bases and J by 0 bases, with 11 bases left in between. The germline CDR1 and CDR2 sequences are SNHLY and FYNNEI. The CDR3 region has the DNA TGTGCCAGCAGGGCCGGACAGTACCAAGAGACCCAGTACTTC. The encoded protein is CASRAGQYQETQYF.

This clonotype was seen more than once but under ten times. The J gene is TRBJ1-2, the V gene TRBV12-3 or TRBV12-4; D is undetermined. V lost 7 bases to trimming and J lost 0 bases, with 15 bases between them. This CDR3 comprises 15 residues. The CDR3 spells CASTVGTLANYGYTF. The CDR3 DNA sequence: TGTGCCAGCACCGTAGGTACACTAGCTAACTATGGCTACACCTTC.

The V call is TRBV28, the J call TRBJ2-7, with D possibly TRBD2 on 6 matching bases. Germline V gene data show CDR1 as MDHEN and CDR2 as SYDVKM. This CDR3 has 13 amino acids. V lost 10 bases and J 2 bases, leaving 15 bases between the germline ends. In nucleotides, the CDR3 is TGTGCCACCACCCGGAGGGAAACCTACGAGCAGTACTTC. It is translated as CATTRRETYEQYF.

V and J are TRBV12-3 or TRBV12-4 and TRBJ2-2; D call uncertain. CDR3 size: 12 residues. Trimming removed 10 bases at V and 2 bases at J, with 8 bases between. This CDR3 reads CATILNTGELFF. The CDR3, as DNA: TGTGCCACCATCCTAAACACCGGGGAGCTGTTTTTT.

This clonotype was seen a few times. The gene calls are TRBV10-3 and TRBJ2-7; 8 bases are shared with TRBD1. Germline-derived CDR1 and CDR2 are ENHRY and SYGVKD. CDR3 size: 14 residues. J lost 5 bases, V lost 10 bases, and 13 bases had no gene match. CDR3 region: CATAWRTGNHEQYF. The CDR3 DNA follows: TGTGCCACCGCATGGAGGACAGGGAACCACGAGCAGTACTTC.

Points on this clonotype: Without the conserved terminal phenylalanine or tryptophan, this CDR3 likely stems from a read error. The chain carries TRBV5-1 and TRBJ1-1; D gene unclear. This CDR3 has 14 amino acids. The V end lost 0 bases, the J end lost 7 bases, and 13 bases lay between the germline ends. Germline CDR1 reads SGHRS; CDR2 reads YFSETQ. CDR3 in amino acids: CASSLDGWEGEAFC. For the CDR3, the DNA is TGCGCCAGCAGCTTGGACGGGTGGGAAGGTGAAGCTTTCTGT.

The table lists this clonotype with a few counts. V usage is TRBV7-9 and J usage is TRBJ1-2; D perhaps matches TRBD1 (5 bases). V lost 9 bases, J lost 8 bases, and 13 bases lay in between. CDR1 SEHNR and CDR2 FQNEAQ come from the germline V gene (reference sequence). The CDR3 runs to 11 residues. CDR3 sequence (DNA): TGTGCCAGATGTCGGAGGGGCGGCTACACCTTC. Its translation: CARCRRGGYTF. The full variable domain, completed using reference TRBV7-9 and TRBJ1-2, is DTGVSQNPRHKITKRGQNVTFRCDPISEHNRLYWYRQTLGQGPEFLTYFQNEAQLEKSRLLSDRFSAERPKGSFSTLEIQRTEQGDSAMYLCARCRRGGYTFGSGTRLTVV.

V gene TRBV19 combines with J gene TRBJ2-1; 11 bases line up with TRBD2. CDR1 LNHDA and CDR2 SQIVND come from the germline V gene (reference sequence). The ends lost 9 bases at V and 7 bases at J; junction bases unmatched: 8. This CDR3 contains 14 residues. The CDR3 nucleotides read TGTGCCAGCCTTAGCGGGGGGGCCGGTAATGAGCAGTTCTTC. Its protein is CASLSGGAGNEQFF.

This clonotype was recorded at least ten times. The chain recombines TRBV5-6 with TRBJ2-7; TRBD2 aligns across 9 bases. The V gene's germline CDR1 is SGHDT and CDR2 YYEEEE. V gave up 5 bases and J gave up 5 bases; unmatched junction bases: 14. The CDR3 spans 16 residues. CDR3 sequence: CASRVLSGRSYHEQYF. CDR3 DNA sequence: TGTGCCAGCAGGGTTTTGAGCGGGAGGTCCTACCACGAGCAGTACTTC.

The chain recombines TRBV6-5 with TRBJ2-7; TRBD1 is a possible D gene (6 bases). V was cut by 0 bases and J by 5 bases, with 11 bases left in between. The CDR3 runs 14 residues. Germline assignment: CDR1 MNHEY and CDR2 SVGAGI. CDR3 in amino acids: CASSYSFRGDEQYF. CDR3 DNA sequence: TGTGCCAGCAGTTACTCGTTCAGGGGTGACGAGCAGTACTTC.

The gene calls are TRBV27 and TRBJ2-7; 10 bases are a match to TRBD1. After removal of 2 bases from V and 7 bases from J, the junction contained 8 bases not matched to a gene. From germline, CDR1 is MNHEY and CDR2 SMNVEV (reference sequence). The CDR3 sequence is 15 residues long. The CDR3, as DNA: TGTGCCAGCAGTTTAAGGGACAGGGGTGGGGTGGAGCAGTACTTC. Amino acids: CASSLRDRGGVEQYF.

This clonotype was picked up a small number of times. The J gene is TRBJ2-7, the V gene TRBV10-3, with 9 bases lining up with TRBD2. Losses at the gene ends were 4 bases for V and 2 bases for J; bases not matched to a gene: 9. Germline lookup yields CDR1 ENHRY and CDR2 SYGVKD. The length of the CDR3 is 16 residues. The CDR3 region is CAISGFRTSETYEQYF. The CDR3 DNA is TGTGCCATCAGTGGGTTTAGGACTAGCGAGACCTACGAGCAGTACTTC.

This clonotype was counted ten times or more. This chain joins TRBV5-5 and TRBJ2-3; TRBD2 aligns across 13 bases. This CDR3 contains 17 residues. Germline V CDR1 and CDR2: SGHKS, YYEKEE (reference sequence). V shed 4 bases and J 4 bases; nucleotides not matched to a gene: 9. CDR3 region: CASSGRLAGGQADTQYF. CDR3 coding DNA: TGTGCCAGCAGCGGGAGACTAGCGGGGGGCCAGGCAGATACGCAGTATTTT.

This clonotype has only one observation. The chain has TRBV7-8 and TRBJ2-2; D is ambiguous. This CDR3 is 12 amino acids long. V was clipped by 1 base and J by 9 bases, with 6 bases between them. The germline gives CDR1 SGHVS, CDR2 FQNEAQ. In DNA form, the CDR3 reads TGTGCCAGCAGCTTAGGGTGGAGGGAGCTGTTTTTT. The encoded protein is CASSLGWRELFF.

This clonotype was counted a few times. The chain uses TRBV3-1 and TRBJ2-7; D remains ambiguous. The V end lost 1 base, the J end lost 7 bases, and 14 bases lay between the germline ends. This CDR3 has 14 amino acids. CDR1 is LGHDT and CDR2 is YNNKEL in the germline V gene (reference sequence). The CDR3 coding sequence is TGTGCCAGCAGCCAAGTTTGGCCAAAGAGGGAGCAGTACTTC. Translation gives CASSQVWPKREQYF.

This clonotype was counted many times. The chain joins TRBV7-2 to TRBJ2-1; D ambiguous. The CDR3 loop spans 11 amino acids. Trimming left V 5 bases short and J 12 bases short, with 11 bases between. Germline CDR1 SGHTA, CDR2 FQGNSA. In nucleotides, the CDR3 is TGTGCCAGCAGCCAAGTCTGGGCGCAGTTCTTC. This codes for CASSQVWAQFF.

The chain employs TRBV5-1 and TRBJ2-3; possibly TRBD2 for D (6 bases). Germline CDR1 SGHRS, CDR2 YFSETQ. Deletions cut 4 bases from V and 1 base from J, with 13 bases between. This CDR3 region has 15 residues. CDR3 nucleotide sequence: TGCGCCAGCAGCGGCCGGGACTCCGGCACAGATACGCAGTATTTT. This translates into CASSGRDSGTDTQYF.